The rows below give T cell receptor beta chains drawn from one sample of a study of beta chain features in type 1 diabetes. Data came from immunoSEQ multiplex PCR; TCRdb stores just in-frame clones and leaves some out. Of about 900,000 clones listed, roughly 16% are singletons. The sequenced sample was naive CD4+ T cells from blood. Source of these receptors: a woman aged 18-35 years in good health. The CDR3 runs from the conserved cysteine through the conserved F or W. D genes are given only for firm matches. The size entry is marked missing in some rows and otherwise reads once, few, many or a size class.

few | TRBJ2-7 | TRBD2 | TRBV10-3 | TGTGCCATCAGTCCGGGACTAGCGTCCTACGAGCAGTACTTC | CAISPGLASYEQYF
. | TRBJ2-5 | . | TRBV14 | TGTGCCAGCAGCCATCTCCCCAGGGGCTTCAGAGAGACCCAGTACTTC | CASSHLPRGFRETQYF
. | TRBJ2-2 | . | TRBV2 | TGTGCCAGCAAAGGGTCGAGAGCCCCGAACACCGGGGAGCTGTTTTTT | CASKGSRAPNTGELFF
few | TRBJ2-7 | TRBD2 | TRBV7-2 | TGTGCCAGCAGCTCGTTGGGACTAGCGGTAACCTACGAGCAGTACTTC | CASSSLGLAVTYEQYF
. | TRBJ2-5 | TRBD2 | TRBV28 | TGTGCCGCCAAGACTAGCGGGAGGTCGGGAGAGACCCAGTACTTC | CAAKTSGRSGETQYF
few | TRBJ2-3 | . | TRBV7-2 | TGTGCCAGCAGCCCCCTGGGTAGCGGAAGCACAGATACGCAGTATTTT | CASSPLGSGSTDTQYF
few | TRBJ2-7 | . | TRBV5-1 | TGCGCCAGCAGCCCGGAGGCGACTAAATACGAGCAGTACTTC | CASSPEATKYEQYF
. | TRBJ2-3 | TRBD2 | TRBV5-1 | TGCGCCAGCCGTCTCGAAGCGGGGGGTTTCACAGATACGCAGTATTTT | CASRLEAGGFTDTQYF
. | TRBJ2-7 | . | TRBV27 | TGTGCCAGCAGTTTTTCCTTGGGCAGGGATGGGTTAGTGGGCGAGCAGTACTTC | CASSFSLGRDGLVGEQYF
. | TRBJ1-1 | . | TRBV7-9 | TGTGCCAGCAGCCCCGACCTGGTCCTGAACACTGAAGCTTTCTTT | CASSPDLVLNTEAFF
. | TRBJ2-7 | . | TRBV6-1 | TGTGCCAGCAGTGAAGACCCGGGAATAGCCTACGAGCAGTACTTC | CASSEDPGIAYEQYF
. | TRBJ2-1 | . | TRBV10-3 | TGTGCCATCAGTGAGTCGAGAGGGAGCTCCTACAATGAGCAGTTCTTC | CAISESRGSSYNEQFF
. | TRBJ2-5 | . | TRBV19 | TGTGCCAGTAGTACCTACGCGGTTGAGACCCAGTACTTC | CASSTYAVETQYF
. | TRBJ2-7 | . | TRBV7-9 | TGTGCCAGCAGAGGTAGCGGAGCTTACGAGCAGTACTTC | CASRGSGAYEQYF
few | TRBJ2-2 | TRBD1 | TRBV4-3 | TGCGCCAGCAGCCATCCCTCAACCGGGACAGGGGCGGCCGGGGAGCTGTTTTTT | CASSHPSTGTGAAGELFF
. | TRBJ1-3 | . | TRBV6-6 | TGTGCCAGCACCCAGGGTGACTCTGGAAACACCATATATTTT | CASTQGDSGNTIYF
. | TRBJ2-1 | . | TRBV5-1 | TGCGCCAGCCGGATGGACAATGAGCAGTTCTTC | CASRMDNEQFF
. | TRBJ2-3 | TRBD2 | TRBV4-2 | TGTGCCAGCAGCCAGGGGACTAGCGAGAGCACAGATACGCAGTATTTT | CASSQGTSESTDTQYF
. | TRBJ2-5 | . | TRBV15 | TGTGCCACCAGCAGAGCTGTGACACAAGAGACCCAGTACTTC | CATSRAVTQETQYF
few | TRBJ2-7 | TRBD2 | TRBV7-2 | TGTGCCAGCAGCCCCAACCTACTAGCGAATAACTACGAGCAGTACTTC | CASSPNLLANNYEQYF
. | TRBJ2-1 | TRBD2 | TRBV9 | TGTGCCAGCAGCGTGGGGACTAGCGGGAGTTATGAGCAGTTCTTC | CASSVGTSGSYEQFF
few | TRBJ1-2 | . | TRBV13 | TGTGCCAGCAAGCCATCGAACTATGGCTACACCTTC | CASKPSNYGYTF
. | TRBJ1-5 | . | TRBV2 | TGTGCCAGCAGTGAATTGGGAGATCAGCCCCAGCATTTT | CASSELGDQPQHF
few | TRBJ1-5 | . | TRBV21-1 | TGTGCCAGCAGCTCTCCTCGGGGCAGGGGAGTTAGCAATCAGCCCCAGCATTTT | CASSSPRGRGVSNQPQHF
few | TRBJ2-1 | TRBD2 | TRBV19 | TGTGCCAGTACCCTAAGACCGGGACTAGCGGCGGCCGGAGGGAGTAACAATGAGCAGTTCTTC | CASTLRPGLAAAGGSNNEQFF
few | TRBJ1-5 | TRBD1 | TRBV4-2 | TGTGCCAGCAGCCAAGATGGCCAGGGGGCCCAGCCCCAGCATTTT | CASSQDGQGAQPQHF
. | TRBJ1-4 | . | TRBV28 | TGTGCCAGCAGTCATCGAGAGATTGAAAAACTGTTTTTT | CASSHREIEKLFF
. | TRBJ1-2 | . | TRBV11-1 | TGTGCCAGCAGCTGGGACCAAGCTAACTATGGCTACACCTTC | CASSWDQANYGYTF
. | TRBJ2-1 | . | TRBV2 | TGTGCCAGCAGTTGGGGAAGGGCCTACAATGAGCAGTTCTTC | CASSWGRAYNEQFF
. | TRBJ2-7 | . | TRBV7-2 | TGTGCCAGCAGCTTAGCGGTTAGGTACGAGCAGTACTTC | CASSLAVRYEQYF
few | TRBJ2-2 | . | TRBV5-1 | TGCGCCAGCAGCTTGGTTCTCGCCGGGGAGCTGTTTTTT | CASSLVLAGELFF
. | TRBJ1-1 | . | TRBV5-6 | TGTGCCAGCAGCCTCGTCGGGGTAATGAACACTGAAGCTTTCTTT | CASSLVGVMNTEAFF
. | TRBJ2-5 | . | TRBV5-1 | TGCGCCAGCAGCTTTCCAAGCGGCCAAGAGACCCAGTACTTC | CASSFPSGQETQYF
. | TRBJ2-7 | . | TRBV21-1 | TGTGCCAGCAGCAAAGGACCCCAGGGTCCTGAGCAGTACTTC | CASSKGPQGPEQYF
few | TRBJ2-6 | . | TRBV18 | TGTGCCAGCTCACCACTTGGGAGCTCTGGGGCCAACGTCCTGACTTTC | CASSPLGSSGANVLTF
few | TRBJ2-1 | . | TRBV4-3 | TGCGCCAGCAGCCAAGATCCTCTGCGGGTACACAATGAGCAGTTCTTC | CASSQDPLRVHNEQFF
few | TRBJ1-1 | . | TRBV7-9 | TGTGCCAGCATCAACCTTGGGGCCACTGAAGCTTTCTTT | CASINLGATEAFF
. | TRBJ2-2 | TRBD2 | TRBV29-1 | TGCAGCGTCGCGACCGGGACTAGCACGGGTACCGGGGAGCTGTTTTTT | CSVATGTSTGTGELFF
. | TRBJ2-7 | . | TRBV6-5 | TGTGCCAGCAGTTACTCTCAAAGGGGAGCTTCCGAGCAGTACTTC | CASSYSQRGASEQYF
. | TRBJ1-5 | TRBD1 | TRBV5-1 | TGCGCCAGCAGCGAACAGGGGCGGCCGCCCCAGCATTTT | CASSEQGRPPQHF
. | TRBJ2-7 | TRBD2 | TRBV10-2 | TGCGCCAGCAGGACGGCGGGAGCCTACGAGCAGTACTTC | CASRTAGAYEQYF
few | TRBJ2-5 | . | TRBV7-9 | TGTGCCAGCAGCTTATTCGAAAGAGAGACCCAGTACTTC | CASSLFERETQYF